A single sample gave rise to the 15 T cell receptor beta chains below, sequenced in a study of cytomegalovirus exposure and HLA in healthy donors. This PCR relied on a set of 60 Vbeta primers and 13 Jbeta primers. Using immunoSEQ multiplex PCR, the repertoire was profiled, and TCRdb retains in-frame clones only, with some absent. The sample has approximately 100,000 clones; around two thirds are singletons. Sequenced input: PBMCs. These receptors all come from a man aged 30 to 45 in good health and CMV-seropositive.

The V gene is TRBV9, the J gene TRBJ2-3, with D perhaps matching TRBD2 (5 bases). V lost 4 bases, J lost 4 bases, and 22 bases lay in between. Germline CDR1 SGDLS, CDR2 YYNGEE. The CDR3 covers 17 residues. The DNA of the CDR3 is TGTGCCAGCAGCTACACTAGAGGACTCCCCGGCCCAGATACGCAGTATTTT. The encoded protein is CASSYTRGLPGPDTQYF.

This clone was counted a few times. This chain's CDR3 is CASSWGLSNTGELFF. Here the CDR3 DNA reads TGCGCCAGCAGCTGGGGACTCTCGAACACCGGGGAGCTGTTTTTT. The chain joins TRBV5-1 to TRBJ2-2, with D perhaps matching TRBD2 (6 bases). The CDR3 contains 15 residues. CDR1 is SGHRS, CDR2 YFSETQ, per germline. Trimming took 3 bases from V and 0 from J, leaving 9 bases between them.

This chain connects TRBV6-1 to TRBJ2-7; tentative D call: TRBD2 (6 bases). CDR3 length: 14 amino acids. With 3 bases removed from V and 2 bases from J, the gap between germline ends came to 11 bases. CDR1 is MNHNS and CDR2 is SASEGT in the germline V gene. The CDR3 region has the DNA TGTGCCAGCAGTGAGGGCGGGGACCCCTACGAGCAGTACTTC. The encoded protein is CASSEGGDPYEQYF.

The chain joins TRBV21-1 to TRBJ2-1; no check of the table's D call, TRBD2, against the DNA was made. TRBV21-1 is assigned pseudogene status. CDR3 length equals 15 residues. The CDR3 is CASSRGGGAIDEQFF. CDR3 nucleotide sequence: TGTGCCAGCAGCCGTGGCGGGGGGGCAATCGATGAGCAGTTCTTC.

Judged by abundance, this clone is medium-sized. V gene TRBV7-9 combines with J gene TRBJ2-2; D call uncertain. CDR1 is SEHNR, CDR2 FQNEAQ, per germline (reference sequence). This CDR3 is 13 amino acids long. Trimming took 2 bases from V and 5 from J, leaving 6 bases between them. The CDR3 loop reads CASSLYKTGELFF. The CDR3 DNA sequence: TGTGCCAGCAGCTTATACAAAACCGGGGAGCTGTTTTTT.

The rearrangement joins TRBV6-1 to TRBJ2-3; TRBD2 aligns across 10 bases. V lost 2 bases to trimming and J lost 6 bases; unmatched junction nucleotides: 5. The CDR3 extends over 15 amino acids. From germline, CDR1 is MNHNS and CDR2 SASEGT. CDR3: CASSEQRGGQDTQYF. Written as DNA, the CDR3 is TGTGCCAGCAGTGAACAGCGGGGGGGCCAGGATACGCAGTATTTT.

This clone was seen a handful of times. The genes are TRBV6-5 and TRBJ1-6; 7 positions agree with TRBD1. CDR1 and CDR2 from the germline V gene are MNHEY and SVGAGI. This CDR3 spans 15 amino acids. Germline trimming cut 3 bases from V and 6 bases from J; bases unmatched to any gene: 5. The chain's CDR3 is CASSYSQGSNSPLHF. In DNA form, the CDR3 reads TGTGCCAGCAGTTATTCACAGGGGAGTAATTCACCCCTCCACTTT.

This clone has more than one count but fewer than ten. The V call is TRBV12-5, the J call TRBJ1-1; 8 nucleotides match TRBD1. The V gene's germline CDR1 is LGHNT and CDR2 FRNRAP. Unmatched junction bases numbered 17, after V lost 5 bases and J lost 6 bases. This CDR3 is 17 amino acids long. The CDR3 spells CASGLDIVQGAPAEAFF. The DNA for the CDR3 is TGTGCTAGTGGTCTAGATATTGTGCAGGGGGCACCCGCTGAAGCTTTCTTT.

V gene TRBV10-3 combines with J gene TRBJ2-5, with TRBD2 matching 13 bases. The CDR3 contains 15 residues. From germline, CDR1 is ENHRY and CDR2 SYGVKD. V was clipped by 6 bases and J by 0 bases; unmatched bases: 1. For the CDR3, the DNA is TGTGCCATCAGGGGGACTAGCGGGGACCAAGAGACCCAGTACTTC. Translation: CAIRGTSGDQETQYF.

The rearrangement links TRBV9 to TRBJ1-3; D is undetermined. V was cut by 4 bases and J by 0 bases, with 11 bases left in between. Per the germline V gene, CDR1 is SGDLS and CDR2 is YYNGEE. The CDR3 sequence is 15 residues long. The CDR3 reads CASSSQSYSGNTIYF. The CDR3 nucleotides are TGTGCCAGCAGCTCACAGTCTTACTCTGGAAACACCATATATTTT.

This clone was observed a single time. The gene calls are TRBV7-8 and TRBJ2-3, with 9 bases lining up with TRBD1. The CDR3 length is 14 residues. In germline, CDR1 is SGHVS, CDR2 FQNEAQ. Unmatched junction bases numbered 4, after V lost 5 bases and J lost 4 bases. The CDR3 nucleotides are TGTGCCAGCAGCCCGTACAGGGGGCCAGATACGCAGTATTTT. Protein sequence: CASSPYRGPDTQYF.

The chain employs TRBV10-3 and TRBJ1-1, with D maybe TRBD1 (6 bases). V was cut by 4 bases and J by 4 bases, with 13 bases left in between. The germline V gene has CDR1 ENHRY and CDR2 SYGVKD. This CDR3 is built from 14 residues. The chain's CDR3 is CAISARGAGTEAFF. The CDR3 coding sequence is TGTGCCATCAGTGCCCGGGGGGCGGGCACTGAAGCTTTCTTT.

The rearrangement joins TRBV2 to TRBJ2-1; TRBD2 agrees at 9 bases. Germline assignment: CDR1 SNHLY and CDR2 FYNNEI. The CDR3 totals 16 residues. The V segment lost 6 bases and the J segment 4 bases; nucleotides outside the gene matches: 10. CDR3 nucleotide sequence: TGTGCCAGCAGGAAGCGGGGGGACACCACTTACAATGAGCAGTTCTTC. It encodes CASRKRGDTTYNEQFF.

The genes are TRBV5-1 and TRBJ2-7; weak D call: TRBD1 (6 bases). Germline CDR1 reads SGHRS; CDR2 reads YFSETQ. V was trimmed by 3 bases and J by 6 bases, leaving 10 bases between them. This CDR3 spans 12 amino acids. CDR3 sequence: CASSSQGSEQYF. CDR3 DNA sequence: TGCGCCAGCAGCTCACAGGGAAGCGAGCAGTACTTC.

The rearrangement links TRBV6-6 to TRBJ1-5; the match to TRBD1 covers 7 bases. Germline lookup yields CDR1 MNHNY and CDR2 SVGAGI (reference sequence). V lost 6 bases, J lost 2 bases, and 4 bases stayed unmatched. This CDR3 region has 14 residues. CDR3: CASSWTGRNQPQHF. CDR3 bases: TGTGCCAGCAGCTGGACAGGTCGCAATCAGCCCCAGCATTTT.